The T cell receptor beta chain described here comes from a study of response to subunit inactivated influenza vaccine. General study points: With each seasonal influenza vaccination, the authors suggested, few new T cells are recruited.

Of note for this clonotype: The antigen is undetermined.

The V segment lost 1 base and the J segment 0 bases; nucleotides outside the gene matches: 6. Germline V gives CDR1 DFQATT, CDR2 SNEGSKA (reference sequence). CDR3 length equals 17 residues. Each CDR3 protein is one row after TCRdb ran MiXCR on the RT-PCR reads. The table lists fewer than 550,000 distinct CDR3 sequences, roughly 27% of them singletons, with approximately 2% in the top ten. V usage is TRBV20-1 and J usage is TRBJ2-6; 7 positions match TRBD1. This specimen was CD4+ T cells sorted from PBMCs, taken 5 days after vaccination. This clonotype originated in a man aged 45-65 years who received an inactivated influenza vaccine. The CDR3 sequence: CSARGRTGSSGANVLTF. The CDR3 DNA follows: TGCAGTGCTAGAGGTAGGACAGGATCCTCTGGGGCCAACGTCCTGACTTTC.